Given below is one T cell receptor (beta chain) in context. Its target is not known. The study ran its PCR with 60 Vbeta and 13 Jbeta primers. TCRdb's table, derived via immunoSEQ multiplex PCR, lists solely in-frame clones and lacks some. Of 150,000 or so clones in the sample, approximately 80% were seen once. The data stem from a study of cytomegalovirus exposure and HLA in healthy donors. Turning to the study itself: For the approximately 400 genotyped donors, roughly 80% fell within the Caucasian-associated ancestry cluster. General study findings and limits: A prior analysis recorded that most TCR beta V segments were productive about 90% or about 30% of the time.

The ends were cut back, 7 bases at V and 0 bases at J, with 16 bases in the middle. The germline V gene has CDR1 MNHNY and CDR2 SVGAGI (reference sequence). The CDR3 is 16 amino acids. The sequence came from a female donor in good health and CMV-seronegative. Sequenced sample: PBMCs. V and J are TRBV6-6 and TRBJ1-3; the D is unclear. CDR3 nucleotides: TGTGCCAGCATCTCGCCGGCGGGGAGCTCTGGAAACACCATATATTTT. Protein: CASISPAGSSGNTIYF.